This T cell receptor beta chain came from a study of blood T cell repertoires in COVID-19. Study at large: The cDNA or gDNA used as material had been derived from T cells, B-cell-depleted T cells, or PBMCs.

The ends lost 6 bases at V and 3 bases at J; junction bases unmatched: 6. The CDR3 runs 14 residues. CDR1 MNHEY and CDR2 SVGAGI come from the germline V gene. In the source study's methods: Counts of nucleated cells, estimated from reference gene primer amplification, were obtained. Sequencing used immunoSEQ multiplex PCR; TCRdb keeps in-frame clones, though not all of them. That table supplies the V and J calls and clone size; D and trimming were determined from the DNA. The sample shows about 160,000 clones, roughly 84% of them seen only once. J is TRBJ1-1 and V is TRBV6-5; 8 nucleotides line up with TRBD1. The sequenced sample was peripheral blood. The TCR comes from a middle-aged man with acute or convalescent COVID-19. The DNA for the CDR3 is TGTGCCAGCAGGTCAGGGGGCGCGGACACTGAAGCTTTCTTT. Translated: CASRSGGADTEAFF.